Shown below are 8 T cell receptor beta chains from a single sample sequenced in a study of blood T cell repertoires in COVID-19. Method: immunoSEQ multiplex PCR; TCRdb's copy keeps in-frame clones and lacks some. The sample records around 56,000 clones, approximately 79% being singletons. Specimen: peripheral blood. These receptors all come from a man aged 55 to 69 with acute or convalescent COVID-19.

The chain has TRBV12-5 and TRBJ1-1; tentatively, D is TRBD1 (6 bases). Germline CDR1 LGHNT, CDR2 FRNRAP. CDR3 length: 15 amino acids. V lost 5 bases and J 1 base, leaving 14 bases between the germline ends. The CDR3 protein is CASGPNPGQNTEAFF. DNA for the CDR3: TGTGCTAGTGGTCCCAACCCGGGACAGAACACTGAAGCTTTCTTT. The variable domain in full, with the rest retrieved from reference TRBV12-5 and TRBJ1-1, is DARVTQTPRHKVTEMGQEVTMRCQPILGHNTVFWYRQTMMQGLELLAYFRNRAPLDDSGMPKDRFSAEMPDATLATLKIQPSEPRDSAVYFCASGPNPGQNTEAFFGQGTRLTVV.

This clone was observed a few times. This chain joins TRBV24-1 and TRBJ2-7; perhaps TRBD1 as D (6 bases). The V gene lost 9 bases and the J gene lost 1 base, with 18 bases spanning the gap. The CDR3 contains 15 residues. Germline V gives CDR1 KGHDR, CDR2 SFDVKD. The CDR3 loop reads CATAEAGERSYEQYF. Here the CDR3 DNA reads TGTGCCACCGCTGAGGCAGGGGAAAGATCCTACGAGCAGTACTTC.

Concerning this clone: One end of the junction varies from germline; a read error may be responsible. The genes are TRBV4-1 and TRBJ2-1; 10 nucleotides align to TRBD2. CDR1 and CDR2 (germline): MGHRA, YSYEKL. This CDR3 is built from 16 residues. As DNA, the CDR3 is TGCGCCAGCAACCAAGCTGGACTAGCGGTTTACAATGAGCAGTTCTTC. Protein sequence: CASNQAGLAVYNEQFF.

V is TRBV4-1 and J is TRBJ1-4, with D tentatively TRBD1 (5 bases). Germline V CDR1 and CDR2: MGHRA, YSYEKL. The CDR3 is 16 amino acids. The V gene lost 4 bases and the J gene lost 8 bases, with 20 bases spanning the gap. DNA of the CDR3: TGCGCCAGCAGCCCCTCCCCGTTGGTGGAGGGGGAAAAACTGTTTTTT. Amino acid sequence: CASSPSPLVEGEKLFF.

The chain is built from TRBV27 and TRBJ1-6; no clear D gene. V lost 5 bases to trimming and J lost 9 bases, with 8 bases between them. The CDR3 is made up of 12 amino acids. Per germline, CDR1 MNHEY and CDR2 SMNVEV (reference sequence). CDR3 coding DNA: TGTGCCAGCAGTCCCCGGGGTTCACCCCTCCACTTT. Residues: CASSPRGSPLHF.

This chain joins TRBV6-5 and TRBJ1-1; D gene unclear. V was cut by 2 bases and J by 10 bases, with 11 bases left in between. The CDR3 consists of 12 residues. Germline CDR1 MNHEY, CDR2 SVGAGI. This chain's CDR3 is CASSYGGEIAFF. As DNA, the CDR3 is TGTGCCAGCAGTTACGGCGGGGAGATAGCTTTCTTT.

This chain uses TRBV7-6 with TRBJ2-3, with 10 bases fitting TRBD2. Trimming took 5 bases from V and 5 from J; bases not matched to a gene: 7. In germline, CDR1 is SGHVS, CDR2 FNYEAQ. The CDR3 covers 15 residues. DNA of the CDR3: TGTGCCAGCAGCGTTCTAGCGGGGGCTGGAGATACGCAGTATTTT. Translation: CASSVLAGAGDTQYF.

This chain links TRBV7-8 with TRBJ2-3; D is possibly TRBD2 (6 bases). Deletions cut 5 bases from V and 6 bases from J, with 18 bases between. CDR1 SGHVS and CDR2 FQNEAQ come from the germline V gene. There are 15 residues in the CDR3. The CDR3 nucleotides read TGTGCCAGCAGCCCTCCGAGACTAGATTTGGATACGCAGTATTTT. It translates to CASSPPRLDLDTQYF.